These 7 T cell receptor beta chains came from one sample sequenced in a study of human T cells and chemical hapten exposure. Time point specified: pre-sensitization, week 0. Documented treatment: therapeutic diphenylcyclopropenone sensitization with weekly scalp DPC. TCRdb reanalysed the RACE reads using MiXCR and keeps one entry per CDR3 protein. The sample yields about 300,000 distinct CDR3 sequences, over 5% seen once. Specimen: whole blood, collected in connection with sensitization to the hapten diphenylcyclopropenone (DPC). The receptors shown here come from a woman aged 18-29 years with alopecia areata. Some clones in this sample may be carry-over from other donors' samples.

This clonotype was counted between two and nine times. The chain carries TRBV27 and TRBJ2-7, with 8 bases fitting TRBD1. V lost 0 bases to trimming and J lost 5 bases; unmatched junction nucleotides: 6. Germline CDR1 and CDR2: MNHEY and SMNVEV (reference sequence). The CDR3 is 15 amino acids. The CDR3 protein is CASSLSRTGFHEQYF. Here the CDR3 DNA reads TGTGCCAGCAGTTTATCGAGGACAGGGTTCCACGAGCAGTACTTC.

This clonotype was counted many times. The CDR3 DNA follows: TGTGCCAGCAGCTTAGTTCTAGACACCAGCCATCAGCCCCAGCATTTT. It encodes CASSLVLDTSHQPQHF. V usage is TRBV7-8 and J usage is TRBJ1-5; D is unresolved. The CDR3 contains 16 residues. Trimming removed 1 base at V and 5 bases at J, with 15 bases between. Per the germline V gene, CDR1 is SGHVS and CDR2 is FQNEAQ.

Many counts were recorded for this clonotype. This chain uses TRBV7-8 with TRBJ1-1; D ambiguous. From germline, CDR1 is SGHVS and CDR2 FQNEAQ. The V and J ends lost 5 bases and 2 bases respectively, with 18 bases between them. The CDR3 extends over 16 amino acids. CDR3 protein: CASSTIVRGRNTEAFF. CDR3 DNA: TGTGCCAGCAGCACCATCGTCCGGGGAAGAAACACTGAAGCTTTCTTT.

This clonotype was seen only a few times. This sequence joins TRBV7-6 and TRBJ2-2; a possible D gene is TRBD2 (7 bases). The germline V gene encodes CDR1 SGHVS and CDR2 FNYEAQ. The CDR3 covers 15 residues. Trimming took 1 base from V and 6 from J, leaving 12 bases between them. The CDR3, as DNA: TGTGCCAGCAGCTTAGTGGCGGGGGCCCCCGGGGAGCTGTTTTTT. Residues: CASSLVAGAPGELFF.

The J gene is TRBJ2-5, the V gene TRBV3-1; 10 bases map to TRBD2. The CDR3 has 17 amino acids. Germline V gene sequence: CDR1 LGHDT, CDR2 YNNKEL (reference sequence). After removal of 4 bases from V and 1 base from J, the junction contained 9 bases not matched to a gene. This CDR3 is CASSPPGLAVAQETQYF. CDR3 coding DNA: TGTGCCAGCAGCCCACCTGGACTAGCGGTAGCCCAAGAGACCCAGTACTTC.

This clonotype was counted ten times or more. V usage is TRBV7-8 and J usage is TRBJ2-5; 10 nucleotides match TRBD1. The CDR3 covers 15 residues. V was clipped by 3 bases and J by 5 bases; unmatched bases: 6. Germline CDR1 reads SGHVS; CDR2 reads FQNEAQ. In nucleotides, the CDR3 is TGTGCCAGCAGCTTTTGGACAGGGGGAAGTGAGACCCAGTACTTC. This gives the protein CASSFWTGGSETQYF.

V is TRBV6-2 or TRBV6-3 and J is TRBJ2-5; D unresolved. The V end was cut by 6 bases, the J end by 5 bases, with 10 bases between. Germline V gene sequence: CDR1 MNHEY, CDR2 SVGEGT. The CDR3 length is 12 residues. Here the CDR3 reads CASSLFIETQYF. As DNA, the CDR3 is TGTGCCAGCAGCCTGTTTATCGAGACCCAGTACTTC.